This entry features one T cell receptor (beta chain) sequence. This entry belongs to a study of blood T cell repertoires in COVID-19. The overall study: Sample material is recorded as cDNA or gDNA derived from T cells, B-cell-depleted T cells, or PBMCs.

The V gene's germline CDR1 is SGHTA and CDR2 FQGTGA. Trimming removed 3 bases from V and 4 bases from J, with 10 bases in between. The CDR3 loop spans 14 amino acids. Generated by immunoSEQ multiplex PCR, the TCRdb table keeps only in-frame clones and is missing some. The sample records over 120,000 clones, over 65% being singletons. This clonotype was obtained from a human donor in a cohort sampled during active COVID-19. The J gene is TRBJ2-1, the V gene TRBV7-3; a weak D match, TRBD1 (5 bases). What was sequenced was peripheral blood. In nucleotides, the CDR3 is TGTGCCAGCAGCTTGACACAGGATTACAATGAGCAGTTCTTC. This translates into CASSLTQDYNEQFF.